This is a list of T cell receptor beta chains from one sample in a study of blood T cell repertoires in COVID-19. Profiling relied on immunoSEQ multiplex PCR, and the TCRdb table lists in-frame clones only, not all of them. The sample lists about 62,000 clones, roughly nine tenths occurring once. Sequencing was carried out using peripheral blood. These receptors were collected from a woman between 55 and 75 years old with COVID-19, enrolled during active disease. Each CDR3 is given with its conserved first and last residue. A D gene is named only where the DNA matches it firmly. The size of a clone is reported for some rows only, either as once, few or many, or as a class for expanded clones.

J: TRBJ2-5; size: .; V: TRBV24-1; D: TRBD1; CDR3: CATSDNRGFGETQYF; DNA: TGTGCCACCAGTGATAACAGGGGGTTTGGAGAGACCCAGTACTTC
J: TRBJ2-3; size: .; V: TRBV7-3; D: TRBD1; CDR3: CASSLGHRGVTDTQYF; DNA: TGTGCCAGCAGCTTAGGGCACAGGGGGGTCACAGATACGCAGTATTTT
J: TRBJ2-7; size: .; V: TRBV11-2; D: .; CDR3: CASSRLSGEQYF; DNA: TGTGCCAGCAGCCGTCTATCGGGGGAGCAGTACTTC
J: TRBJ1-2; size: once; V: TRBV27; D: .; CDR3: CASSLGEHWGYTF; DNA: TGTGCCAGCAGTTTAGGGGAGCATTGGGGCTACACCTTC
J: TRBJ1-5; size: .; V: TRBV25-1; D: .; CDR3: CASSEAGNQPQHF; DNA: TGTGCCAGCAGTGAAGCCGGGAATCAGCCCCAGCATTTT
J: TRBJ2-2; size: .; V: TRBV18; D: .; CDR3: CASSPLNMRQGLTGELFF; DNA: TGTGCCAGCTCACCATTAAATATGAGACAGGGACTCACCGGGGAGCTGTTTTTT
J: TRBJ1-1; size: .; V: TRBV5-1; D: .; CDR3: CASSLDGKTEAFF; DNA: TGCGCCAGCAGCTTGGATGGCAAAACTGAAGCTTTCTTT
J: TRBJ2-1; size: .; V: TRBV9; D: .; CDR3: CASSVGARGSYNEQFF; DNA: TGTGCCAGCAGCGTAGGGGCTAGGGGCTCCTACAATGAGCAGTTCTTC
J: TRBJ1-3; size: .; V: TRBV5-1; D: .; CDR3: CASRAGAGNTIYF; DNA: TGCGCCAGCAGGGCGGGGGCTGGAAACACCATATATTTT
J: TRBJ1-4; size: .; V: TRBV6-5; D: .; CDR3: CASQPRWKEKLFF; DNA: TGTGCCAGCCAACCGAGGTGGAAGGAAAAACTGTTTTTT
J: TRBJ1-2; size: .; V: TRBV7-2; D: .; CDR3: CASRHENRGGYTF; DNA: TGTGCCAGCCGACATGAAAATCGGGGTGGCTACACTTTC
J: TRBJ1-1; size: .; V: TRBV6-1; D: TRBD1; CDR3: CASSDRGKITEAFF; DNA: TGTGCCAGCAGTGACAGGGGGAAGATCACTGAAGCTTTCTTT
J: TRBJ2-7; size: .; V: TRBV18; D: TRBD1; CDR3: CASSRDRGRDEQYF; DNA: TGTGCCAGCTCACGGGACAGGGGGCGAGACGAGCAGTACTTC
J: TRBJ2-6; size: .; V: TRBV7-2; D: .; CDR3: CASSSQGRTLSGANVLTF; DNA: TGTGCCAGCAGCTCGCAGGGGCGCACACTCTCGGGGGCCAACGTCCTGACTTTC
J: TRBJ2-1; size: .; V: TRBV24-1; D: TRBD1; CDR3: CATSDPQGAWDNEQFF; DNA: TGTGCCACCAGTGATCCACAGGGGGCATGGGACAATGAGCAGTTCTTC
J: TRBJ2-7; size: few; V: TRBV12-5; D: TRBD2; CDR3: CASGSSGRREQYF; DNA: TGTGCTAGTGGGTCTAGCGGGAGAAGAGAGCAGTACTTC
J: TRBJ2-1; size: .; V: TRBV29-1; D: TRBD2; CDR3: CSIKRQGLAGGHEQFF; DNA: TGCAGCATAAAAAGGCAGGGACTAGCGGGAGGACATGAGCAGTTCTTC
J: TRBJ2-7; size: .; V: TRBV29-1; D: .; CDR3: CSVADGTYEQYF; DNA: TGCAGCGTAGCCGACGGGACCTACGAGCAGTACTTC
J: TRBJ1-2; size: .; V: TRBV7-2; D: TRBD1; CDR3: CASSWGQGAEGYTF; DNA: TGTGCCAGCAGCTGGGGACAGGGAGCAGAAGGCTACACCTTC
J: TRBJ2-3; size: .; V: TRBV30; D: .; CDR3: CAWNFRPPWVGDTQYF; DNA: TGTGCCTGGAATTTCAGGCCGCCGTGGGTTGGAGATACGCAGTATTTT
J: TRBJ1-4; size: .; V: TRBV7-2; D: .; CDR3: CASSSRVGDEKLFF; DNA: TGTGCCAGCAGCTCCAGGGTTGGGGATGAAAAACTGTTTTTT
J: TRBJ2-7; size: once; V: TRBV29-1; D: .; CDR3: CSVTPRGYEQYF; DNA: TGCAGCGTTACCCCTAGGGGTTACGAGCAGTACTTC
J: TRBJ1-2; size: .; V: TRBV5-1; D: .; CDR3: CASSDGVNYGYTF; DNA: TGCGCCAGCAGTGACGGGGTTAACTATGGCTACACCTTC
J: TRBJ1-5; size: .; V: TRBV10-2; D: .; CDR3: CASWTGNQPQHF; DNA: TGCGCCAGCTGGACAGGCAATCAGCCCCAGCATTTT
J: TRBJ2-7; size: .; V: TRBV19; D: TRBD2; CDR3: CASSIASGRVYEQYF; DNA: TGTGCCAGTAGTATTGCTAGCGGGAGAGTCTACGAGCAGTACTTC
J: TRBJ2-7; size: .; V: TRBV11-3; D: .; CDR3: CASSRPRVGEQYF; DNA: TGTGCCAGCAGCCGACCGAGGGTCGGGGAGCAGTACTTC
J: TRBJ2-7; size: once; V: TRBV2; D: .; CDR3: CASIPDRGEQYF; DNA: TGTGCCAGCATCCCGGACAGAGGTGAGCAGTACTTC
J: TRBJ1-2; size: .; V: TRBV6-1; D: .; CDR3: CASSEFTDGYGYTF; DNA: TGTGCCAGCAGTGAATTTACAGACGGTTATGGCTACACCTTC
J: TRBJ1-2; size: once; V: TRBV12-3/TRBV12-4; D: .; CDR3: CASSFRGSYGYTF; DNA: TGTGCCAGCAGTTTTAGGGGTTCCTATGGCTACACCTTC
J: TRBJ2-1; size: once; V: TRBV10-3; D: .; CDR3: CASSRGWDKSYNEQFF; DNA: TGTGCCAGTTCACGGGGGTGGGATAAATCCTACAATGAGCAGTTCTTC
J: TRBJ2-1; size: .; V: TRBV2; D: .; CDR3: CASSVKNEQFF; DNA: TGTGCCAGCAGTGTTAAAAATGAGCAGTTCTTC
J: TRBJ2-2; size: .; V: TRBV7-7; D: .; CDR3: CASSPGLGELFF; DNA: TGTGCTAGCAGCCCTGGACTCGGGGAGCTGTTTTTT
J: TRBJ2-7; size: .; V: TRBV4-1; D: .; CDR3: CASSQESQSSTRYEQYF; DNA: TGCGCCAGCAGCCAAGAAAGTCAGAGCTCGACACGCTACGAGCAGTACTTC
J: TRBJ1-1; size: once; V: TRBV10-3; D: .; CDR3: CAISEPQALNTEAFF; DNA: TGTGCCATCAGTGAACCACAGGCGTTGAACACTGAAGCTTTCTTT
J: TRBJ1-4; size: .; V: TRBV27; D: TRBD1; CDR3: CASSLTGAPNEKLFF; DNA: TGTGCCAGCAGTTTAACAGGGGCCCCTAATGAAAAACTGTTTTTT
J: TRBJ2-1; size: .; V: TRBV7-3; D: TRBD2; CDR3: CASRPTSGTNNEQFF; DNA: TGTGCCAGCAGGCCAACTAGCGGTACCAACAATGAGCAGTTCTTC
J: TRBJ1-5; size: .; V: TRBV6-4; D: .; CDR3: CASSEAAGQPQHF; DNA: TGTGCCAGCAGTGAGGCGGCTGGACAGCCCCAGCATTTT
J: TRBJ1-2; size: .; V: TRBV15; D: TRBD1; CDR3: CATERQGANYGYTF; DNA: TGTGCCACCGAACGGCAGGGGGCTAACTATGGCTACACCTTC
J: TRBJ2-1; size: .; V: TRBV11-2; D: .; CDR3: CASSPQVRGYNEQFF; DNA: TGTGCCAGCAGCCCCCAAGTGCGGGGATACAATGAGCAGTTCTTC
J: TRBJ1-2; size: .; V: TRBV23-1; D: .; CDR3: CASSDLDSNYGYTF; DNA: TGCGCCAGCAGTGATTTAGACAGTAACTATGGCTACACCTTC
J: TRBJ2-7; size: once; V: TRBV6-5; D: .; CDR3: CASSWHSSYEQYF; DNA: TGTGCCAGCAGTTGGCACAGCTCCTACGAGCAGTACTTC
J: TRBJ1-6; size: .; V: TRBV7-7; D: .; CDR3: CASSPLSDNSPLHF; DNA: TGTGCTAGCAGCCCCCTGTCGGATAATTCACCCCTCCACTTT
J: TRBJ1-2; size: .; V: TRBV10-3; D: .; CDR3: CAISDLPLTVPGYTF; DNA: TGTGCCATCAGTGACCTCCCTTTGACAGTGCCTGGCTACACCTTC